This T cell receptor beta chain was captured by sequencing in a study of T-cell memory formation after mild COVID-19. Across the whole study: The TCR clusters were mostly specific to one donor.

This CDR3 is built from 18 residues. Per germline, CDR1 MGHRA and CDR2 YSYEKL. The V and J ends lost 4 bases and 0 bases, in that order; junction bases with no gene match: 9. Via MiXCR, TCRdb re-called the 5' RACE reads, giving one row per CDR3 protein. The data contain roughly 68,000 distinct CDR3 sequences, 16% of them singletons. Study-level results: Of the contracting clones, CD4+ ones lay mainly in CM and EM, and CD8+ ones in EMRA. Pre-infection memory showed some responding clones, and this suggested that cross-reactive memory joined. Clones contracting across day 15 to 85 had a balanced CD4/CD8 profile; later expanding clones leaned CD4+.

This clonotype has just a few counts. Its target is not known. Sequences were obtained from PBMCs or a T cell subset sorted from them (not recorded which). The genes are TRBV4-1 and TRBJ1-3, with 10 bases matching TRBD1. The clonotype originates from an adult woman who had mild COVID-19 (a few samples of this study predate the infection). Cell type and time point are not known. CDR3 protein: CASSPGTGELDSGNTIYF. The CDR3 bases are TGCGCCAGCAGCCCCGGGACAGGGGAACTTGACTCTGGAAACACCATATATTTT.